Presented here are 24 T cell receptor beta chains from one specimen sequenced in a study of T-cell memory formation after mild COVID-19. MiXCR was run by TCRdb on the 5' RACE reads, yielding one entry per CDR3 protein. This table has 250,000 to 350,000 distinct CDR3 sequences, roughly a fifth appearing once. Material: PBMCs or a T cell subset sorted from them (not recorded which). The receptors come from a man younger than 35 who had mild COVID-19 (a few samples of this study predate the infection). Cell type and time point are not known.

By sample share, this clonotype is large. For the CDR3, the DNA is TGTGCCATCAGTGAGTCACGGAGGTTCACTGAAGCTTTCTTT. Encoded protein: CAISESRRFTEAFF. The chain employs TRBV10-3 and TRBJ1-1; D not certain. V was trimmed by 0 bases and J by 4 bases, leaving 9 bases between them. Germline V gene sequence: CDR1 ENHRY, CDR2 SYGVKD. This CDR3 contains 14 residues.

This clonotype was observed at least ten times. The chain joins TRBV12-3 or TRBV12-4 to TRBJ2-7; 9 bases are shared with TRBD2. This CDR3 contains 14 residues. V was clipped by 5 bases and J by 4 bases; unmatched bases: 6. CDR3 residues: CASSTGTSFYEQYF. CDR3 DNA: TGTGCCAGCAGTACCGGGACTAGCTTTTACGAGCAGTACTTC.

The chain couples TRBV5-1 to TRBJ1-1; D is possibly TRBD1 (5 bases). From germline, CDR1 is SGHRS and CDR2 YFSETQ. Trimming pared 3 bases from V and 2 bases from J, leaving 11 bases between. The CDR3 is 14 residues long. This CDR3 is CASSWGTGNTEAFF. Written as DNA, the CDR3 is TGCGCCAGCAGCTGGGGGACGGGAAACACTGAAGCTTTCTTT.

This clonotype appeared a few times. The gene calls are TRBV7-9 and TRBJ1-1; D perhaps matches TRBD1 (5 bases). The CDR3 has 12 residues. From germline, CDR1 is SEHNR and CDR2 FQNEAQ (reference sequence). Trimming removed 6 bases from V and 6 bases from J, with 11 bases in between. The CDR3, as DNA: TGTGCCAGCAGTGTGTCGGGGGCTGAAGCTTTCTTT. This translates into CASSVSGAEAFF.

The table lists this clonotype with a few counts. The chain carries TRBV5-1 and TRBJ1-2; D possibly corresponds to TRBD1 (5 bases). Germline values: CDR1 SGHRS, CDR2 YFSETQ. Between the trimmed V and J ends, which lost 4 bases and 4 bases, there was a span of 14 bases. The CDR3 spans 14 residues. CDR3 sequence: CASSARDASYGYTF. Written as DNA, the CDR3 is TGCGCCAGCAGCGCGCGGGACGCTAGCTATGGCTACACCTTC.

The table lists this clonotype with a few counts. The chain carries TRBV4-2 and TRBJ1-4, with D perhaps TRBD1 (5 bases). V was pared by 0 bases and J by 12 bases, with 17 bases between. The CDR3 totals 15 residues. Germline V CDR1 and CDR2: LGHNA, YNFKEQ. CDR3 nucleotides: TGTGCCAGCAGCCAAGAAAAGGGCCCTGTGGGGGAACTGTTTTTT. Amino acid sequence: CASSQEKGPVGELFF.

This clonotype was observed a handful of times. The V and J genes are TRBV28 and TRBJ2-7; no firm D call. The CDR3 has 11 amino acids. V was trimmed by 5 bases and J by 4 bases, leaving 6 bases between them. Germline CDR1 is MDHEN and CDR2 is SYDVKM. The CDR3 coding sequence is TGTGCCAGCAGTCAGGAATACGAGCAGTACGTC. This encodes CASSQEYEQYV.

V usage is TRBV5-1 and J usage is TRBJ2-1, with 7 bases aligning to TRBD2. After removal of 0 bases from V and 10 bases from J, the junction contained 7 bases not matched to a gene. The CDR3 sequence is 14 residues long. The germline V gene encodes CDR1 SGHRS and CDR2 YFSETQ. DNA of the CDR3: TGCGCCAGCAGCTTGGTGTCGGCAGCGGGGGAGCAGTTCTTC. The encoded protein is CASSLVSAAGEQFF.

This clonotype occurred a few times. The chain is built from TRBV9 and TRBJ2-5; the D gene is possibly TRBD1 (6 bases). From germline, CDR1 is SGDLS and CDR2 YYNGEE. V lost 3 bases, J lost 5 bases, and 14 bases lay in between. The CDR3 contains 14 residues. CDR3 residues: CASSGLQGHETQYF. The CDR3 nucleotides read TGTGCCAGCAGCGGGTTACAGGGTCATGAGACCCAGTACTTC.

This clonotype has only a few counts. The chain uses TRBV7-3 and TRBJ1-1; D is possibly TRBD1 (5 bases). V was trimmed by 4 bases and J by 1 base, leaving 10 bases between them. Germline loops: CDR1 SGHTA, CDR2 FQGTGA. This CDR3 is 14 amino acids long. The CDR3 reads CASSSAGGNTEAFF. In DNA, the CDR3 is TGTGCCAGCAGCTCCGCGGGGGGGAACACTGAAGCTTTCTTT.

This clonotype showed up just a few times. This rearrangement joins TRBV18 to TRBJ2-7; 7 nucleotides line up with TRBD2. The CDR3 covers 14 residues. Per germline, CDR1 KGHSH and CDR2 LQKENI. The junction had 4 bases not matched to a gene; V was cut back by 3 bases and J by 2 bases. CDR3 DNA: TGTGCCAGCTCACCGGCGGGGGAGGCCTACGAGCAGTACTTC. Its protein is CASSPAGEAYEQYF. Looking up the rest from reference TRBV18 and TRBJ2-7 gives the full variable domain: NAGVMQNPRHLVRRRGQEARLRCSPMKGHSHVYWYRQLPEEGLKFMVYLQKENIIDESGMPKERFSAEFPKEGPSILRIQQVVRGDSAAYFCASSPAGEAYEQYFGPGTRLTVT.

This clonotype showed up just a few times. This chain connects TRBV9 to TRBJ2-6, with unresolved D. V lost 1 base and J 0 bases, leaving 17 bases between the germline ends. The CDR3 covers 19 residues. Germline CDR1 SGDLS, CDR2 YYNGEE. CDR3 DNA sequence: TGTGCCAGCAGCGTATTGGTGGCGGCACGAGGCTCTGGGGCCAACGTCCTGACTTTC. Its translation is CASSVLVAARGSGANVLTF.

This clonotype has a count of ten or more. The chain employs TRBV9 and TRBJ2-3, with unresolved D. The V gene's germline CDR1 is SGDLS and CDR2 YYNGEE. V was pared by 0 bases and J by 4 bases, with 6 bases between. The CDR3 extends over 13 amino acids. The CDR3 nucleotides are TGTGCCAGCAGCGTAGCGCCCGCAGATACGCAGTATTTT. Translating gives CASSVAPADTQYF.

This clonotype was counted only a few times. The chain employs TRBV20-1 and TRBJ2-7; TRBD1 or TRBD2 may be the D gene (5 bases each). V lost 7 bases, J lost 4 bases, and 11 bases lay in between. Per the germline V gene, CDR1 is DFQATT and CDR2 is SNEGSKA (reference sequence). There are 11 residues in the CDR3. CDR3 sequence reads: CSGRGEYEQYF. The CDR3 DNA reads TGCAGTGGGAGAGGGGAGTACGAGCAGTACTTC.

This clonotype was seen a handful of times. The rearrangement joins TRBV6-6 to TRBJ1-2, with D tentatively TRBD1 (5 bases). The germline V gene encodes CDR1 MNHNY and CDR2 SVGAGI (reference sequence). The CDR3 has 14 amino acids. V was clipped by 2 bases and J by 3 bases, with 10 bases between them. The CDR3 region is CASSYPGTHYGYTF. CDR3 nucleotide sequence: TGTGCCAGCAGTTACCCAGGGACCCACTATGGCTACACCTTC.

This chain joins TRBV29-1 and TRBJ1-1; no clear D. The ends were cut back, 7 bases at V and 1 base at J, with 7 bases in the middle. The CDR3 has 11 residues. The germline V gene encodes CDR1 SQVTM and CDR2 ANQGSEA. The CDR3 coding sequence is TGCAGCGCTCCAAAGAACACTGAAGCTTTCTTT. Its translation: CSAPKNTEAFF.

This clonotype has a handful of counts. This chain uses TRBV5-1 with TRBJ2-1, with a weak D call TRBD1 (6 bases). The germline CDR1 and CDR2 sequences are SGHRS and YFSETQ. The CDR3 runs 15 residues. Trimming cost V 0 bases and J 2 bases, with 9 bases left between them. CDR3 bases: TGCGCCAGCAGCTTGGAGGGGGTCACCTACAATGAGCAGTTCTTC. Protein sequence: CASSLEGVTYNEQFF.

This clonotype was detected only a few times. The CDR3 DNA sequence: TGTGCCAGCATCCGTTGGACTGAAGCTTTCTTT. It codes for CASIRWTEAFF. The rearrangement joins TRBV28 to TRBJ1-1; no clear D. V gave up 7 bases and J gave up 5 bases, with 8 bases separating them. The CDR3 sequence is 11 residues long. The germline gives CDR1 MDHEN, CDR2 SYDVKM.

This chain's CDR3 is CASGFSSNLYGYTF. CDR3 coding DNA: TGTGCTAGTGGCTTTTCATCAAATTTGTATGGCTACACCTTC. The chain recombines TRBV12-5 with TRBJ1-2; D remains ambiguous. Trimming took 6 bases from V and 5 from J, leaving 16 bases between them. Germline CDR1 is LGHNT and CDR2 is FRNRAP. The CDR3 has 14 amino acids.

This clonotype was detected only a few times. J is TRBJ1-2 and V is TRBV6-5, with 7 bases identical to TRBD1. This CDR3 is 13 amino acids long. Germline loops: CDR1 MNHEY, CDR2 SVGAGI. The V segment lost 6 bases and the J segment 6 bases; nucleotides outside the gene matches: 7. CDR3 nucleotides: TGTGCCAGCAGCTACACAGGGGAAGATGGCTACACCTTC. Its protein is CASSYTGEDGYTF.

The chain is built from TRBV7-2 and TRBJ1-4; TRBD1 matches 8 bases. Germline V gene sequence: CDR1 SGHTA, CDR2 FQGNSA. This CDR3 has 15 amino acids. V trimming: 5 bases; J trimming: 8 bases; junction bases outside the gene matches: 10. CDR3 region: CASSPWTGIDEKLFF. CDR3 sequence (DNA): TGTGCCAGCAGCCCATGGACAGGGATTGACGAAAAACTGTTTTTT.

This clonotype was recorded once. The V call is TRBV6-2 or TRBV6-3, the J call TRBJ2-7, with D unresolved. The germline gives CDR1 MNHEY, CDR2 SVGEGT. The CDR3 is made up of 15 amino acids. V was trimmed by 0 bases and J by 2 bases, leaving 11 bases between them. The CDR3 bases are TGTGCCAGCAGTTACTCGCAGACATCTACCTACGAGCAGTACGTC. Translating gives CASSYSQTSTYEQYV.

This clonotype came up a few times. The V call is TRBV4-1, the J call TRBJ2-1; TRBD2 aligns across 10 bases. Trimming cost V 3 bases and J 4 bases; bases outside gene matches: 6. This CDR3 contains 16 residues. Germline loops: CDR1 MGHRA, CDR2 YSYEKL. CDR3 protein: CASSHLAGARYNEQFF. CDR3 sequence (DNA): TGCGCCAGCAGCCACCTAGCGGGGGCGCGTTACAATGAGCAGTTCTTC.

V is TRBV7-9 and J is TRBJ1-1; 8 nucleotides agree with TRBD1. The CDR3 extends over 15 amino acids. Germline-derived CDR1 and CDR2 are SEHNR and FQNEAQ (reference sequence). V shed 6 bases, J shed 7 bases, and the junction held 13 bases outside the gene matches. The CDR3 region is CASRPPTGGAGEAFF. In DNA, the CDR3 is TGTGCCAGCAGACCCCCCACAGGGGGTGCGGGTGAAGCTTTCTTT. Based on the CDR3 plus reference TRBV7-9 and TRBJ1-1, the full variable domain is DTGVSQNPRHKITKRGQNVTFRCDPISEHNRLYWYRQTLGQGPEFLTYFQNEAQLEKSRLLSDRFSAERPKGSFSTLEIQRTEQGDSAMYLCASRPPTGGAGEAFFGQGTRLTVV.